Described below is a single TCR beta chain sequence and its context. Measured with immunoSEQ multiplex PCR; TCRdb has only the in-frame clones, and not every one. The sample lists 95,000 to 100,000 clones; about 86% were seen once. The data originate from a study of OX40 agonist ivuxolimab in advanced cancers. Germline values: CDR1 LNHDA, CDR2 SQIVND (reference sequence). CDR3 length: 15 amino acids. V dropped 5 bases and J dropped 4 bases, with 14 bases sitting between them. The receptor was isolated from an adult with an advanced solid tumor such as melanoma, head and neck, liver or kidney cancer. This chain connects TRBV19 to TRBJ1-4; D is possibly TRBD1 (6 bases). This sample comprised CD4+ or CD8+ T cells sorted from blood, obtained in a trial of the OX40 agonist ivuxolimab. This chain's CDR3 is CASSASGHSNEKLFF. CDR3 DNA: TGTGCCAGTAGTGCATCGGGACACAGTAATGAAAAACTGTTTTTT.